This paragraph reports one T cell receptor beta chain. Antigen: not known. This sample is drawn from a study of cytomegalovirus exposure and HLA in healthy donors. Study observations and caveats: Cytomegalovirus status was reportedly diagnosed by the classifier with high specificity and sensitivity. Clonal expansion was found to be greater in HLA-associated TCR beta chains than in equally common others in a later analysis.

Germline V gene lookup returns CDR1 MNHNY and CDR2 SVGAGI (reference sequence). This CDR3 has 14 residues. The V gene end was trimmed by 6 bases and the J gene end by 6 bases; junction bases not matched to a gene: 11. In the PCR, 60 Vbeta and 13 Jbeta primers were used. Sequenced by immunoSEQ multiplex PCR; TCRdb stores in-frame clones only, minus some. Here the sample spans about 150,000 clones, 77% being singletons. The origin of this receptor is a woman in her thirties in good health and CMV-seropositive. The sequencing input was PBMCs. This chain connects TRBV6-6 to TRBJ2-7; TRBD2 aligns across 7 bases. Here the CDR3 DNA reads TGTGCCAGCAGCCAACCGGGGGGAGGTGGCGAGCAGTACTTC. Translating it yields CASSQPGGGGEQYF.